Each of the 15 T cell receptor beta chains below was sequenced from the same sample in a study of cytomegalovirus exposure and HLA in healthy donors. Clones were sequenced by immunoSEQ multiplex PCR, and TCRdb holds only the in-frame ones, with some missing. The sample includes 300,000 to 400,000 clones, 80% to 90% seen only once; the top ten take under 0.95%. What was sequenced was PBMCs. The receptors were sampled from a woman in her late teens or twenties in good health and CMV-seronegative.

CDR3 region: CASRTPGGSYEQYF. CDR3 nucleotide sequence: TGTGCCAGCAGGACCCCAGGAGGCTCCTACGAGCAGTACTTC. The V call is TRBV6-1, the J call TRBJ2-7, with D perhaps TRBD2 (5 bases). Between the trimmed V and J ends, which lost 6 bases and 0 bases, there was a span of 12 bases. Per germline, CDR1 MNHNS and CDR2 SASEGT. This CDR3 has 14 residues.

Only a few counts were recorded for this clone. One end of the junction is discordant with germline, which a read error may explain. This chain links TRBV7-9 with TRBJ2-1; the match to TRBD1 covers 8 bases. Germline V gene lookup returns CDR1 SEHNR and CDR2 FQNEAQ (reference sequence). CDR3 length: 13 residues. The CDR3 is CASSLEFGTGGIF. In nucleotides, the CDR3 is TGTGCCAGCAGCTTAGAGTTTGGGACAGGTGGAATCTTC.

V usage is TRBV7-9 and J usage is TRBJ2-3; D not resolved. The CDR3 has 11 amino acids. The ends were cut back, 6 bases at V and 2 bases at J, with 3 bases in the middle. The germline V gene encodes CDR1 SEHNR and CDR2 FQNEAQ (reference sequence). The DNA of the CDR3 is TGTGCCAGCAGACTCACAGATACGCAGTATTTT. Residues: CASRLTDTQYF.

The chain is built from TRBV6-5 and TRBJ2-3; 8 bases align to TRBD1. V dropped 5 bases and J dropped 5; count of bases not matched to a gene: 0. Germline V gene sequence: CDR1 MNHEY, CDR2 SVGAGI. The CDR3 extends over 12 amino acids. DNA of the CDR3: TGTGCCAGCAGTACAGGGGGAGATACGCAGTATTTT. Its translation is CASSTGGDTQYF.

With regard to this clone: Other DNA variants within this sample encode the same CDR3. This chain joins TRBV2 and TRBJ2-2; 9 positions agree with TRBD2. Germline V CDR1 and CDR2: SNHLY, FYNNEI. CDR3 size: 16 residues. V dropped 4 bases and J dropped 3; count of bases not matched to a gene: 6. The chain's CDR3 is CASSALAGGYTGELFF. As DNA, the CDR3 is TGTGCCAGCAGTGCCTTGGCGGGAGGGTACACCGGGGAGCTGTTTTTT.

CDR3 protein: CAWSWQGDEQYF. The CDR3 nucleotides read TGTGCCTGGAGTTGGCAGGGGGACGAGCAGTACTTC. V and J are TRBV30 and TRBJ2-7, with TRBD1 matching 7 bases. The germline V gene encodes CDR1 GTSNPN and CDR2 SVGIG (reference sequence). V trimming: 2 bases; J trimming: 5 bases; junction bases outside the gene matches: 3. The CDR3 has 12 amino acids.

The chain employs TRBV7-9 and TRBJ2-7; D is unclear. Germline assignment: CDR1 SEHNR and CDR2 FQNEAQ (reference sequence). V lost 5 bases and J 3 bases, leaving 5 bases between the germline ends. The CDR3 is made up of 11 amino acids. CDR3 region: CASSTYYEQYF. CDR3 in DNA: TGTGCCAGCAGCACCTACTACGAGCAGTACTTC.

The chain is built from TRBV5-4 and TRBJ2-1, with D perhaps TRBD2 (5 bases). CDR3 length: 14 residues. The germline CDR1 and CDR2 sequences are SGHNT and YYREEE (reference sequence). V lost 3 bases, J lost 0 bases, and 7 bases lay in between. The CDR3 region is CASSSGSSYNEQFF. The CDR3 bases are TGTGCCAGCAGCTCTGGGAGCTCCTACAATGAGCAGTTCTTC.

The J gene is TRBJ1-5, the V gene TRBV2; D gene ambiguous. Germline V gene sequence: CDR1 SNHLY, CDR2 FYNNEI. Deletions cut 6 bases from V and 2 bases from J, with 14 bases between. The CDR3 runs 15 residues. CDR3 sequence: CASRAGPGGNQPQHF. CDR3 nucleotides: TGTGCCAGCAGAGCCGGTCCCGGGGGCAATCAGCCCCAGCATTTT.

V usage is TRBV5-1 and J usage is TRBJ2-2, with a tentative D call TRBD2 (6 bases). This CDR3 has 14 residues. V lost 5 bases and J 3 bases, leaving 11 bases between the germline ends. Germline CDR1 reads SGHRS; CDR2 reads YFSETQ. The CDR3 loop is CASRPGLYTGELFF. CDR3 DNA sequence: TGCGCCAGCAGACCGGGACTCTACACCGGGGAGCTGTTTTTT.

V usage is TRBV27 and J usage is TRBJ1-1, with 9 bases matching TRBD1. The CDR3 loop spans 15 amino acids. CDR1 MNHEY and CDR2 SMNVEV come from the germline V gene (reference sequence). V was clipped by 4 bases and J by 4 bases; unmatched bases: 7. The DNA of the CDR3 is TGTGCCAGCAGTTCGAAACAGGGGGCCGGCACTGAAGCTTTCTTT. Amino acid sequence: CASSSKQGAGTEAFF.

Points on this clone: The sample has other DNA sequences that encode this CDR3 too. The V gene is TRBV9, the J gene TRBJ2-2; D ambiguous. Deletions cut 2 bases from V and 5 bases from J, with 7 bases between. The CDR3 sequence is 13 residues long. Germline values: CDR1 SGDLS, CDR2 YYNGEE. CDR3 nucleotides: TGTGCCAGCAGCGTTATATTGACCGGGGAGCTGTTTTTT. It encodes CASSVILTGELFF. The full variable domain, completed using reference TRBV9 and TRBJ2-2, is DSGVTQTPKHLITATGQRVTLRCSPRSGDLSVYWYQQSLDQGLQFLIQYYNGEERAKGNILERFSAQQFPDLHSELNLSSLELGDSALYFCASSVILTGELFFGEGSRLTVL.

The genes are TRBV9 and TRBJ2-7, with D perhaps TRBD1 (7 bases). V shed 3 bases and J shed 1 base, with 14 bases lying between them. CDR3 length: 15 residues. Germline CDR1 is SGDLS and CDR2 is YYNGEE. The CDR3 spells CASSAGGTESYEQYF. CDR3 coding DNA: TGTGCCAGCAGCGCTGGGGGGACAGAATCCTACGAGCAGTACTTC.

This chain uses TRBV28 with TRBJ2-7, with 7 positions matching TRBD1. V was pared by 6 bases and J by 1 base, with 6 bases of the junction left unmatched. Germline loops: CDR1 MDHEN, CDR2 SYDVKM. The CDR3 loop spans 14 amino acids. CDR3 coding DNA: TGTGCCAGCAGGCGGACAGGCCGTTCCTACGAGCAGTACTTC. Protein product: CASRRTGRSYEQYF.

This chain joins TRBV7-3 and TRBJ2-2; 7 positions agree with TRBD2. Per germline, CDR1 SGHTA and CDR2 FQGTGA. The CDR3 extends over 16 amino acids. J was trimmed by 6 bases and V by 5 bases; bases with no gene match: 12. The CDR3 bases are TGTGCCAGCAGCCCCGCTAGGCGGGAGATCGCCGGGGAGCTGTTTTTT. It encodes CASSPARREIAGELFF.